This T cell receptor (beta chain) was obtained from a study of T-cell memory formation after mild COVID-19. Libraries for TCRalpha and TCRbeta carried sample barcodes and unique molecular identifiers via 5'RACE. TCRdb used MiXCR to reprocess the 5' RACE reads, holding one entry per CDR3 protein. The table has 400,000 to 500,000 distinct CDR3 sequences, about 20% seen once; the top ten hold approximately 8.4%. The V gene's germline CDR1 is KGHSH and CDR2 LQKENI. Trimming removed 6 bases at V and 1 base at J, with 12 bases between. This CDR3 has 14 amino acids. This TCR came from an adult woman who had mild COVID-19 (a few samples of this study predate the infection). Cell type and time point are not known. The sequenced material came from PBMCs or a T cell subset sorted from them (not recorded which). The chain recombines TRBV18 with TRBJ1-1, with a weak D call TRBD1 (6 bases). The chain's CDR3 is CASSADRKNTEAFF. CDR3 coding DNA: TGTGCCAGCTCGGCCGACAGGAAGAACACTGAAGCTTTCTTT. The entire variable domain, with the rest obtained from reference TRBV18 and TRBJ1-1, is as follows: NAGVMQNPRHLVRRRGQEARLRCSPMKGHSHVYWYRQLPEEGLKFMVYLQKENIIDESGMPKERFSAEFPKEGPSILRIQQVVRGDSAAYFCASSADRKNTEAFFGQGTRLTVV.